This T cell receptor beta chain originates from a study of a mutant IDH1 vaccine in newly diagnosed glioma (dated by TCRdb to about 2021). Regarding the complete study: In the chemotherapy-containing groups, vaccination started alongside temozolomide cycles, whereas in patients who had radiotherapy alone it started 4-6 weeks after radiotherapy. Of the 32 patients who were treated, around 60% were male and approximately 40% were female, and the mean age was around 41 years. Prior to enrollment, standard therapy consisting of radiotherapy alone, temozolomide alone, or radiochemotherapy with temozolomide had been administered to patients, with the combination being received by most patients. Visit V12 was the week-35 safety follow-up and visit V13 was the week-47 end of study. Peripheral blood was drawn at six visits: V03 (baseline), V05, V07, V10, V12 and V13. For exploratory analyses, around 26 treated patients had longitudinal TCRB deep sequencing done wherever samples were available.

As regards this clone: Its antigen is still unknown. Per-base qualities were not stored, and no clone one base away is much larger.

Findings and caveats that apply to the study as a whole: Across multiple MHC alleles, vaccine-induced immune responses were seen in approximately 93% of patients. The authors stated that sample limitations prevented analyses of patient blood samples from being reproduced. No apparent relationship was observed between pseudoprogression and alterations in the top peripheral T cell clonotypes detected by TCRB sequencing. Selection of PBMC samples for TCRB deep sequencing was based on availability.

The time point label on this specimen signifies: week 47, end of study. A 20-mer mutant IDH1 peptide at 300 micrograms in Montanide made up each vaccine dose, which was injected subcutaneously together with topical imiquimod. Patients were given eight vaccinations, in weeks 1, 3, 5, 7, 11, 15, 19 and 23, which matched visits V03 through V10. The donors had newly diagnosed IDH1-mutant astrocytomas of WHO grade 3 or 4 that showed loss of nuclear ATRX. The samples were drawn from NOA16, a multicentre, single-arm, open-label phase I trial in Germany that tested a mutant IDH1 peptide vaccine in humans for the first time. Genomic DNA for TCRB sequencing was isolated from EDTA blood with the DNeasy Blood and Tissue Kit. Compared with germline, V lacks 5 bases and J lacks 3 bases; bases without a gene match: 6. Its CDR3 holds 14 amino acids, cysteine through phenylalanine. The read is trimmed to its CDR3 DNA, 42 bases read in frame from base 1. Sequences SGHAT (CDR1) and FQNNGV (CDR2) are obtained from the germline V gene.

Library creation used the immunoSEQ multiplex PCR assay. Rearranged TCR beta chain sequences were amplified using the hsTCRB Kit according to the manufacturer's protocol. Sequencing of TCRB libraries was carried out on an Illumina MiSeq. In the source study's methods: The kit vendor's proprietary platform handled demultiplexing, trimming and gene mapping. TCRdb re-hosts the immuneACCESS table, in-frame sequences only. Its copies lack some clones; in the studies checked, an unresolved V gene accounts for under half of them, and the cause for the rest is not known. That table is the source of V, J and clone size, and D and trimming were worked out from the DNA. The sample table contains approximately 60,000 clones; only one count was recorded for around 83% of them. 3.8% of the sample comes from the top ten.

The chain links TRBV11-2 with TRBJ2-7; 8 bases in the middle match TRBD1. Here the sequenced sample was PBMCs, taken from a glioma patient whose treatment included an IDH1 peptide vaccine. The TCR comes from a man aged 25-40 years with glioma. The DNA sequence is TGTGCCAGCAGCGTGGGACAGGCAGACTACGAGCAGTACTTC. This gives the protein CASSVGQADYEQYF.